This T cell receptor beta chain emerged from a study of early T cells in non-severe SARS-CoV-2 infection. Study overall: Bulk RNA isolated from unsorted whole blood underwent sequencing; chains were not paired.

The V gene lost 6 bases and the J gene lost 8 bases, with 17 bases spanning the gap. Germline assignment: CDR1 SQVTM and CDR2 ANQGSEA. The CDR3 contains 13 residues. Unique molecular identifiers were added to individual cDNA molecules. MiXCR was run by TCRdb on the 5' RACE reads, yielding one entry per CDR3 protein. The sample contains tens of thousands of distinct CDR3 sequences, over 9% of which appear only once. This clonotype was found many times. The origin of this receptor is an adult who was a healthcare worker with PCR-confirmed SARS-CoV-2 infection or an uninfected control (not recorded which). The material sequenced was whole blood. This chain joins TRBV29-1 and TRBJ2-1, with no clear D. The CDR3 is CSVQRAPLDEQFF. In DNA form, the CDR3 reads TGCAGCGTCCAAAGGGCCCCGCTGGATGAGCAGTTCTTC.